This TCR beta chain was recovered during a study of spatial heterogeneity in lung cancer. About the study: Available follow-up PBMC samples, collected a median of roughly 2 years post-resection, were sequenced. Whole-study results and caveats: Circulating ubiquitous expanded tumor TCRs were observed more frequently at resection than at follow-up.

The time point is: blood at routine non-recurrence follow-up after resection. In its sample, this clonotype was seen many times. Its antigen remains unidentified. Germline assignment: CDR1 SSHAT and CDR2 FNYEAQ (reference sequence). Trimming left V 6 bases short and J 1 base short, with 10 bases between. This CDR3 has 13 amino acids. TCRdb reprocessed the 5' RACE reads via MiXCR and lists one record per CDR3 protein. The sample has over 35,000 distinct CDR3 sequences, roughly a tenth seen once. The TCR originated in a female donor with early-stage non-small cell lung cancer. The rearrangement joins TRBV7-7 to TRBJ2-7; D is uncertain. The sequenced sample was PBMCs, obtained at follow-up. CDR3 protein: CASSPGRSYEQYF. CDR3 DNA: TGTGCCAGCAGTCCTGGACGGTCCTACGAGCAGTACTTC.